Below are 11 T cell receptor beta chains sequenced from a single sample in a study of cytomegalovirus exposure and HLA in healthy donors. PCR employed 60 Vbeta and 13 Jbeta primers. Data came from immunoSEQ multiplex PCR; TCRdb stores just in-frame clones and leaves some out. The data contain around 130,000 clones, about 73% of them singletons. What was sequenced was PBMCs. Receptors originate from a woman aged 40 to 50 in good health and CMV-seropositive.

The chain recombines TRBV11-3 with TRBJ2-3; 7 bases align to TRBD1. J lost 2 bases, V lost 1 base, and 9 bases had no gene match. The CDR3 runs to 17 residues. Looked up from germline, CDR1 is SGHNT and CDR2 is YENEEA. The CDR3 nucleotides read TGTGCCAGCAGCTTAGTCCCCCACAGGGGCCCCACAGATACGCAGTATTTT. This translates into CASSLVPHRGPTDTQYF.

V gene TRBV6-1 combines with J gene TRBJ1-5, with D possibly matching TRBD1 (5 bases). V was shortened by 2 bases and J by 7 bases, with 12 bases between the two germline ends. The CDR3 loop spans 14 amino acids. CDR1 and CDR2 (germline): MNHNS, SASEGT. DNA for the CDR3: TGTGCCAGCAGTGAATCGGTGGGGGGACAGCCCCAGCATTTT. This encodes CASSESVGGQPQHF.

This clone was observed a handful of times. This rearrangement joins TRBV30 to TRBJ2-5; 11 bases line up with TRBD2. The assigned J gene may be wrong: the sequence end matches TRBJ2-7 better. This CDR3 is 16 amino acids long. CDR1 and CDR2 from the germline V gene are GTSNPN and SVGIG (reference sequence). CDR3 bases: TGTGCCTGGAGTGTTAGCGGGAGGGGGCGTGTCAACGAGCAGTACTTC. Protein: CAWSVSGRGRVNEQYF.

This clone was counted a single time. The CDR3 sequence is CASSDQAPDTQYF. The CDR3 bases are TGTGCCAGCAGCGACCAGGCACCAGATACGCAGTATTTT. This chain links TRBV7-3 with TRBJ2-3; no firm D call. CDR3 size: 13 residues. Germline V CDR1 and CDR2: SGHTA, FQGTGA. V lost 5 bases and J 4 bases, leaving 10 bases between the germline ends.

The chain is built from TRBV5-1 and TRBJ2-5, with 9 bases matching TRBD2. The ends lost 4 bases at V and 2 bases at J; junction bases unmatched: 6. The CDR3 is made up of 15 amino acids. Germline CDR1 reads SGHRS; CDR2 reads YFSETQ. The CDR3 DNA is TGCGCCAGCAGCCCGGCGGGGGGGAGGCAAGAGACCCAGTACTTC. It is translated as CASSPAGGRQETQYF.

This clone was detected once. The chain links TRBV2 to TRBJ2-3, with a tentative D call TRBD1 (5 bases). The length of the CDR3 is 15 residues. Germline loops: CDR1 SNHLY, CDR2 FYNNEI. V shed 5 bases and J shed 7 bases, with 19 bases lying between them. The CDR3 loop reads CASSSDRSPTNTQYF. CDR3 DNA: TGTGCCAGCAGTTCCGACAGATCTCCCACGAATACGCAGTATTTT.

The gene calls are TRBV5-1 and TRBJ1-2, with D possibly matching TRBD1 (5 bases). From germline, CDR1 is SGHRS and CDR2 YFSETQ. V was pared by 3 bases and J by 2 bases, with 14 bases between. The CDR3 is 15 residues long. The CDR3 sequence: CASSSTEGANYGYTF. DNA for the CDR3: TGCGCCAGCAGCTCCACCGAAGGGGCGAACTATGGCTACACCTTC.

V is TRBV7-8 and J is TRBJ2-7, with a tentative D call TRBD2 (6 bases). The germline CDR1 and CDR2 sequences are SGHVS and FQNEAQ. The CDR3 consists of 16 residues. Trimming took 5 bases from V and 2 from J, leaving 19 bases between them. The CDR3 reads CASSRNRDLKTYEQYF. The CDR3 DNA reads as TGTGCCAGCAGCCGAAACCGGGACTTAAAGACCTACGAGCAGTACTTC.

This clone was seen once. The chain couples TRBV12-5 to TRBJ2-3, with D hard to call. The CDR3 is 15 amino acids. Trimming left V 7 bases short and J 4 bases short, with 18 bases between. Germline V gives CDR1 LGHNT, CDR2 FRNRAP. The CDR3 coding sequence is TGTGCTAGTGCTCCCCGCCGAGTTGCGGCAGATACGCAGTATTTT. Protein product: CASAPRRVAADTQYF.

Written as DNA, the CDR3 is TGTGCCAGTAGTATTGGGCTCCGCTCTGGAAACACCATATATTTT. Translation: CASSIGLRSGNTIYF. The chain has TRBV19 and TRBJ1-3; D uncertain. Trimming removed 3 bases at V and 0 bases at J, with 9 bases between. There are 15 residues in the CDR3. In germline, CDR1 is LNHDA, CDR2 SQIVND (reference sequence).

This clone was detected once. V and J are TRBV7-2 and TRBJ2-7; tentatively, D is TRBD2 (7 bases). CDR1 and CDR2 from the germline V gene are SGHTA and FQGNSA. The V gene lost 5 bases and the J gene lost 7 bases, with 21 bases spanning the gap. The CDR3 totals 15 residues. DNA for the CDR3: TGTGCCAGCAGCCCCTCGGGGGGCCGGCTCGGGGAGCAGTACTTC. Protein: CASSPSGGRLGEQYF.